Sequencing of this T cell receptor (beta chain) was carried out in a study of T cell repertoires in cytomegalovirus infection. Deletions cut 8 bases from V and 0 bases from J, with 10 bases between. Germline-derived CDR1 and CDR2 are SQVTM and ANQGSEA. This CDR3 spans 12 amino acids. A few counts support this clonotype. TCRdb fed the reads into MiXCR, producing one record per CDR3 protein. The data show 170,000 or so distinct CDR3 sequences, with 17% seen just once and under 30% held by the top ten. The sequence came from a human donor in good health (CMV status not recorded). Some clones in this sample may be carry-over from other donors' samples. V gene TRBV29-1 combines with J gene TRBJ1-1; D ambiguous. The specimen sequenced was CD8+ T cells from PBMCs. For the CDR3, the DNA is TGCAGCTTCTCCAGGATGAACACTGAAGCTTTCTTT. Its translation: CSFSRMNTEAFF.